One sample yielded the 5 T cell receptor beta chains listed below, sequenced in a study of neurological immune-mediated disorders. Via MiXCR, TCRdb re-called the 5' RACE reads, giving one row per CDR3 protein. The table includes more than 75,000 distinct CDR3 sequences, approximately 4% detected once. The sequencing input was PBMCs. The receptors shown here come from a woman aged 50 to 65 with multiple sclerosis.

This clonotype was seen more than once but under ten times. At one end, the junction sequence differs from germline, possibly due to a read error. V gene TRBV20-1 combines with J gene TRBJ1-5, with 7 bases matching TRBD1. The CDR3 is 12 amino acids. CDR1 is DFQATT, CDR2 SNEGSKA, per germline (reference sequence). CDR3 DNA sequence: TGCAGTGCTATAACAGGGGATAAGACCCAGAATTTT. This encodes CSAITGDKTQNF.

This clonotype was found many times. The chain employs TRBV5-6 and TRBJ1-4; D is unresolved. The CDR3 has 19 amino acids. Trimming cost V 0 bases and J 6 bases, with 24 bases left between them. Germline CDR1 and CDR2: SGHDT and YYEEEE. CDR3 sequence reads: CASSLGGRAMGKKDEKLFF. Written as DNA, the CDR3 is TGTGCCAGCAGCTTGGGGGGTAGGGCCATGGGTAAGAAGGATGAAAAACTGTTTTTT.

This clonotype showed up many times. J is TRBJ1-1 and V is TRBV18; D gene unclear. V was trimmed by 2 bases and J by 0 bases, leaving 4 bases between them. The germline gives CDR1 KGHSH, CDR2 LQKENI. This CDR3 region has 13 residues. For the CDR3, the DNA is TGTGCCAGCTCACCAAACATGAACACTGAAGCTTTCTTT. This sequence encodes CASSPNMNTEAFF.

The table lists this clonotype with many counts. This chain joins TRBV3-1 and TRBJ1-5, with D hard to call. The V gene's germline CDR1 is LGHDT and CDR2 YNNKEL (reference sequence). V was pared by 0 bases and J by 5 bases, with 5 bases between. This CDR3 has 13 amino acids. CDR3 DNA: TGTGCCAGCAGCCAAGAGACCCATCAGCCCCAGCATTTT. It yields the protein CASSQETHQPQHF.

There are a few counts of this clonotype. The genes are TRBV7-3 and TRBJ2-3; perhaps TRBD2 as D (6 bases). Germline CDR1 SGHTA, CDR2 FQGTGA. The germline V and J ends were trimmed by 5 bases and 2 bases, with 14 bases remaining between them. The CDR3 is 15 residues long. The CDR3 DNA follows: TGTGCCAGCAGCCCGAATGGAGGGGCCACAGATACGCAGTATTTT. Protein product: CASSPNGGATDTQYF.